Shown below are 11 T cell receptor beta chains from a single sample sequenced in a study of T cell clones after liver transplantation. Repertoires were generated with immunoSEQ multiplex PCR, while TCRdb's copy carries only in-frame clones and drops some. The table has approximately 18,000 clones, 80% seen once. This specimen was CD8+ T cells from blood, taken around 50 months after liver transplant. The receptor source for this set is a human patient who received a liver transplant. Some T cells may be the graft donor's.

V usage is TRBV11-3 and J usage is TRBJ2-7, with TRBD2 as a possible D gene (5 bases). Germline V gene sequence: CDR1 SGHNT, CDR2 YENEEA. The V gene lost 5 bases and the J gene lost 2 bases, with 16 bases spanning the gap. There are 15 residues in the CDR3. In DNA form, the CDR3 reads TGTGCCAGCAGCCCTGCGGCGGGCCCACCCTACGAGCAGTACTTC. Translation: CASSPAAGPPYEQYF.

V is TRBV4-2 and J is TRBJ2-6, with D perhaps given as TRBD1 or TRBD2 (5 bases each). Germline CDR1 reads LGHNA; CDR2 reads YNFKEQ. This CDR3 spans 15 amino acids. V dropped 4 bases and J dropped 0 bases, with 7 bases sitting between them. CDR3 loop: CASSRDDSGANVLTF. The DNA of the CDR3 is TGTGCCAGCAGCCGGGACGACTCTGGGGCCAACGTCCTGACTTTC.

V gene TRBV4-3 combines with J gene TRBJ2-7; 8 nucleotides match TRBD1. This CDR3 contains 14 residues. V lost 4 bases, J lost 2 bases, and 4 bases stayed unmatched. The V gene's germline CDR1 is LGHNA and CDR2 YSLEER. The CDR3 DNA reads as TGCGCCAGCAGCCTTGGGACAGGAGCCTACGAGCAGTACTTC. Its translation: CASSLGTGAYEQYF.

The rearrangement links TRBV7-9 to TRBJ2-5; D remains unclear. CDR3 length: 14 residues. Trimming took off 3 bases at V and 2 bases at J, with 10 bases between the two ends. Germline-derived CDR1 and CDR2 are SEHNR and FQNEAQ (reference sequence). CDR3 sequence (DNA): TGTGCCAGCAGCTTGCCCCATAAACAAGAGACCCAGTACTTC. As protein: CASSLPHKQETQYF.

The genes are TRBV11-2 and TRBJ2-1, with D perhaps being TRBD1 or TRBD2 (6 bases each). Germline CDR1 and CDR2: SGHAT and FQNNGV. Trimming removed 0 bases from V and 2 bases from J, with 11 bases in between. This CDR3 comprises 16 residues. This CDR3 reads CASSLDTGGPYNEQFF. The CDR3 DNA reads TGTGCCAGCAGCTTAGATACCGGGGGCCCCTACAATGAGCAGTTCTTC. The complete variable domain, with remaining parts taken from reference TRBV11-2 and TRBJ2-1, reads EAGVAQSPRYKIIEKRQSVAFWCNPISGHATLYWYQQILGQGPKLLIQFQNNGVVDDSQLPKDRFSAERLKGVDSTLKIQPAKLEDSAVYLCASSLDTGGPYNEQFFGPGTRLTVL.

Only a few counts were recorded for this clone. The chain joins TRBV6-5 to TRBJ2-1; 8 nucleotides align to TRBD1. Germline loops: CDR1 MNHEY, CDR2 SVGAGI. The CDR3 spans 15 residues. V dropped 7 bases and J dropped 2; count of bases not matched to a gene: 7. This CDR3 is CASTPDREAYNEQFF. For the CDR3, the DNA is TGTGCCAGCACCCCGGACAGGGAGGCCTACAATGAGCAGTTCTTC.

The chain employs TRBV5-6 and TRBJ2-2; a possible D gene is TRBD2 (6 bases). Germline V gene data show CDR1 as SGHDT and CDR2 as YYEEEE. V was pared by 4 bases and J by 1 base, with 14 bases between. This CDR3 is 16 amino acids long. CDR3 in amino acids: CASSPLGRENTGELFF. The DNA of the CDR3 is TGTGCCAGCAGCCCCCTGGGGCGGGAGAACACCGGGGAGCTGTTTTTT.

The V gene is TRBV11-2, the J gene TRBJ2-1; D not certain. In germline, CDR1 is SGHAT, CDR2 FQNNGV. CDR3 length equals 13 residues. Trimming took 5 bases from V and 5 from J, leaving 10 bases between them. The CDR3 spells CASSQRSHNEQFF. The CDR3 DNA reads TGTGCCAGCAGCCAAAGGTCACACAATGAGCAGTTCTTC.

V usage is TRBV7-9 and J usage is TRBJ1-2; D ambiguous. The ends were cut back, 5 bases at V and 8 bases at J, with 9 bases in the middle. Germline-derived CDR1 and CDR2 are SEHNR and FQNEAQ (reference sequence). The CDR3 has 11 amino acids. The CDR3 is CASSLSPGYTF. The CDR3 bases are TGTGCCAGCAGCCTGTCCCCCGGCTACACCTTC. Supplemented by reference TRBV7-9 and TRBJ1-2, the full variable domain reads DTGVSQNPRHKITKRGQNVTFRCDPISEHNRLYWYRQTLGQGPEFLTYFQNEAQLEKSRLLSDRFSAERPKGSFSTLEIQRTEQGDSAMYLCASSLSPGYTFGSGTRLTVV.

The chain couples TRBV5-4 to TRBJ1-6; D call uncertain. Germline V CDR1 and CDR2: SGHNT, YYREEE (reference sequence). Trimming took 4 bases from V and 5 from J, leaving 7 bases between them. The CDR3 consists of 13 residues. CDR3 DNA sequence: TGTGCCAGCAGCATGAACAATAATTCACCCCTCCACTTT. It is translated as CASSMNNNSPLHF.

The J gene is TRBJ1-3, the V gene TRBV4-3; D is perhaps TRBD1 (5 bases). With 0 bases removed from V and 4 bases from J, the gap between germline ends came to 10 bases. Per germline, CDR1 LGHNA and CDR2 YSLEER. The CDR3 spans 15 residues. For the CDR3, the DNA is TGCGCCAGCAGCCAAGATGTTCAGGGAGGAAACACCATATATTTT. As protein: CASSQDVQGGNTIYF.